The rows below give T cell receptor beta chains drawn from one sample of a study of T cell responses to AZD1222 COVID-19 vaccine. Only in-frame clones appear in the TCRdb table, and some are missing; sequencing was by immunoSEQ multiplex PCR. The table lists roughly 150,000 clones, approximately 94% of them singletons. Here the sequenced sample was peripheral blood, taken on day 0 of AZD1222 vaccination. The source is an adult in good health. Each CDR3 is given with its conserved first and last residue. Fields, in order: V gene, J gene, clone size, CDR3 protein. The size entry is marked missing in some rows and otherwise reads once, few, many or a size class.

v_call: TRBV6-5; j_call: TRBJ2-7; clone_size: .; cdr3_aa: CASTGGPTYEQYF
v_call: TRBV28; j_call: TRBJ1-1; clone_size: .; cdr3_aa: CASSVAGLQGLSEAFF
v_call: TRBV19; j_call: TRBJ1-1; clone_size: .; cdr3_aa: CASSDRGSTEAFF
v_call: TRBV3-1/TRBV3-2; j_call: TRBJ1-1; clone_size: .; cdr3_aa: CASGDRGWADTEAFF
v_call: TRBV7-8; j_call: TRBJ2-3; clone_size: once; cdr3_aa: CASRLTRTASDTQYF
v_call: TRBV5-1; j_call: TRBJ2-1; clone_size: .; cdr3_aa: CASRGPTNEQFF
v_call: TRBV25-1; j_call: TRBJ1-4; clone_size: .; cdr3_aa: CASSDPRRGFNEKLFF
v_call: TRBV19; j_call: TRBJ1-4; clone_size: .; cdr3_aa: CASRGSGLGRNEKLFF
v_call: TRBV4-2; j_call: TRBJ1-5; clone_size: few; cdr3_aa: CASSQDYGNQPQHF
v_call: TRBV30; j_call: TRBJ1-3; clone_size: .; cdr3_aa: CAWSAGALGNTIYF
v_call: TRBV6-5; j_call: TRBJ1-5; clone_size: .; cdr3_aa: CASSGTGNGQPQHF
v_call: TRBV5-1; j_call: TRBJ2-1; clone_size: .; cdr3_aa: CASSLRTSGARYNEQFF
v_call: TRBV6-5; j_call: TRBJ1-5; clone_size: .; cdr3_aa: CASRVNRYGNQPQHF
v_call: TRBV27; j_call: TRBJ2-1; clone_size: .; cdr3_aa: CASRLKRLGLAGGPGYNEQFF
v_call: TRBV7-9; j_call: TRBJ1-2; clone_size: .; cdr3_aa: CASSFYGASGGPDPYGYTF
v_call: TRBV4-3; j_call: TRBJ1-2; clone_size: .; cdr3_aa: CASSPGEGLAYGYTF
v_call: TRBV3-1/TRBV3-2; j_call: TRBJ1-1; clone_size: .; cdr3_aa: CASSQDFGRMEAFF
v_call: TRBV7-9; j_call: TRBJ1-5; clone_size: .; cdr3_aa: CASSFPREPSNQPQHF
v_call: TRBV6-2/TRBV6-3; j_call: TRBJ2-5; clone_size: .; cdr3_aa: CASSYYVETSGQETQYF
v_call: TRBV4-2; j_call: TRBJ1-1; clone_size: .; cdr3_aa: CASSQPPRQGGGEAFF
v_call: TRBV5-4; j_call: TRBJ1-6; clone_size: .; cdr3_aa: CASSYRGDYSPLHF
v_call: TRBV7-3; j_call: TRBJ2-7; clone_size: .; cdr3_aa: CASSRDGYEQYF
v_call: TRBV11-2; j_call: TRBJ2-2; clone_size: .; cdr3_aa: CASSLFGGGNTGELFF
v_call: TRBV4-3; j_call: TRBJ1-4; clone_size: .; cdr3_aa: CASRPSTVSKEKLFF
v_call: TRBV19; j_call: TRBJ1-1; clone_size: .; cdr3_aa: CASSPTGSAEAFF
v_call: TRBV3-1/TRBV3-2; j_call: TRBJ1-2; clone_size: .; cdr3_aa: CASSPLTGQIYGYTF
v_call: TRBV29-1; j_call: TRBJ1-2; clone_size: .; cdr3_aa: CSVEDLVSFQHYTF
v_call: TRBV6-4; j_call: TRBJ2-3; clone_size: .; cdr3_aa: CASRKTSGGSDTQYF
v_call: TRBV9; j_call: TRBJ1-1; clone_size: once; cdr3_aa: CASSLGGWKDTEAFF
v_call: TRBV12-3/TRBV12-4; j_call: TRBJ1-5; clone_size: .; cdr3_aa: CASSLGGDQPQHF
v_call: TRBV5-8; j_call: TRBJ2-5; clone_size: .; cdr3_aa: CASSFDRGLSETQYF
v_call: TRBV29-1; j_call: TRBJ2-2; clone_size: once; cdr3_aa: CSARLDGELFF
v_call: TRBV18; j_call: TRBJ2-7; clone_size: .; cdr3_aa: CASSPPRTGRIYEQYF
v_call: TRBV5-4; j_call: TRBJ2-7; clone_size: .; cdr3_aa: CASSFSTYGAYEQYF
v_call: TRBV5-1; j_call: TRBJ2-3; clone_size: .; cdr3_aa: CASSFPPTDTQYF
v_call: TRBV27; j_call: TRBJ1-4; clone_size: once; cdr3_aa: CASSLTGTFNEKLFF
v_call: TRBV29-1; j_call: TRBJ1-1; clone_size: .; cdr3_aa: CSVGAGPNTEAFF
v_call: TRBV10-1; j_call: TRBJ1-6; clone_size: .; cdr3_aa: CASTTGLVTLHF
v_call: TRBV5-5; j_call: TRBJ2-7; clone_size: .; cdr3_aa: CASSLADYEQYF
v_call: TRBV7-9; j_call: TRBJ2-2; clone_size: .; cdr3_aa: CASSFWEAGELFF
v_call: TRBV19; j_call: TRBJ2-6; clone_size: .; cdr3_aa: CASSIEGGAFVGSGADVLTF
v_call: TRBV2; j_call: TRBJ1-1; clone_size: .; cdr3_aa: CASSEALPGSGFF
v_call: TRBV12-3/TRBV12-4; j_call: TRBJ1-1; clone_size: .; cdr3_aa: CASTRDFNTEAFF
v_call: TRBV7-3; j_call: TRBJ1-2; clone_size: .; cdr3_aa: CASSLGHSKLNYGYTF
v_call: TRBV7-9; j_call: TRBJ1-5; clone_size: .; cdr3_aa: CASSQAGQPQHF